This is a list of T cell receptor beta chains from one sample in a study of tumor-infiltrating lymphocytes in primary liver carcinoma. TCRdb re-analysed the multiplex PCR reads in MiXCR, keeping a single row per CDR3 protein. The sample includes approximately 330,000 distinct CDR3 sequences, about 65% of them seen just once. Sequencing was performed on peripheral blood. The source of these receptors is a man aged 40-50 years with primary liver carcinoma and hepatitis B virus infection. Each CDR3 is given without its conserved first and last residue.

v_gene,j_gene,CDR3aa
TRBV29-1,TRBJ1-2,SVDPETDYGYT
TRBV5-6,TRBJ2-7,ASSATRTVPYEQY
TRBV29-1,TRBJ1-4,SVPLGRNEKLF
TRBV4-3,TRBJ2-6,ASSQDGTAYSGANVLT
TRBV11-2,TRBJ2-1,ASSRASESYNEQF
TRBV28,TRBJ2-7,ASSLWGRFDYEQY
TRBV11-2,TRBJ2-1,ASIPLGVRSGLRGF
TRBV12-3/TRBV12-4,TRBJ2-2,ASNSEGRATGELL
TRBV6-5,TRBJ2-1,ASSYSGQSSYNEQF
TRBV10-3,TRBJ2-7,AISDVGQGQNEQH
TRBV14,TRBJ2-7,ASSQDKASVTTYEQY
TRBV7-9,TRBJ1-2,ASRWDRGFHDYT
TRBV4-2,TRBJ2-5,ASSQDFYLAGVSQTQY
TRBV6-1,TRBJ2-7,ASSIPGQGNEQY
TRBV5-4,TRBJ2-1,ASSCPRGGARNEQF
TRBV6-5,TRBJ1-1,ASSAPSGGTEAF
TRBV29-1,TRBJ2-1,SSGRATFNEQF
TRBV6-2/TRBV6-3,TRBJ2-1,ASRAGESSYNEQF
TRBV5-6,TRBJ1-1,ASSASQGALKAF
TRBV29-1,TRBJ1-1,SLVIGDTEAF
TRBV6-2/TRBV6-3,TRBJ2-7,ASRSSGSRTYEQY
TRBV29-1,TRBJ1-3,SIEGEPRGNTIY
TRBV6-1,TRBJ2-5,ASSEAGTSEETQY